Following are 3 T cell receptor beta chains from one sample sequenced in a study of regulatory T cells in long-lasting Graves disease. Arm-PCR of CDR3 regions with iRepertoire HTBI primers generated TCR beta libraries. TCRdb used MiXCR to reprocess the multiplex PCR reads, holding one entry per CDR3 protein. The data contain 400,000 to 450,000 distinct CDR3 sequences, 23% of them singletons. Time point reported: persistent/refractory GD, antithyroid drugs over 5 years with positive TRAb. Making the TCR library involved RNA that had been extracted from PBMCs. Sequenced material: peripheral blood mononuclear cells (PBMCs), taken when the disease was refractory, from a patient treated with antithyroid drugs. The origin of the receptors is a female donor with Graves disease.

In this sample, this clonotype turned up a few times. The V and J genes are TRBV7-2 and TRBJ2-3, with 7 nucleotides matching TRBD1. The CDR3 is 14 amino acids. Germline V CDR1 and CDR2: SGHTA, FQGNSA. The V and J ends lost 6 bases and 4 bases, in that order; junction bases with no gene match: 7. CDR3: CASRRDSFADTQYF. The CDR3, as DNA: TGTGCCAGCAGGAGGGACAGCTTCGCAGATACGCAGTATTTT.

The chain recombines TRBV7-2 with TRBJ1-5; no definite D call. This CDR3 is 12 amino acids long. Germline CDR1 SGHTA, CDR2 FQGNSA. Between the trimmed V and J ends, which lost 5 bases and 10 bases, there was a span of 12 bases. The CDR3 loop reads CASSRDGGPQHF. The CDR3 DNA reads TGTGCCAGCAGCCGAGATGGTGGTCCCCAGCATTTT. Drawing the rest from reference TRBV7-2 and TRBJ1-5, the complete variable domain is GAGVSQSPSNKVTEKGKDVELRCDPISGHTALYWYRQSLGQGLEFLIYFQGNSAPDKSGLPSDRFSAERTGGSVSTLTIQRTQQEDSAVYLCASSRDGGPQHFGDGTRLSIL.

J is TRBJ1-5 and V is TRBV5-1; no reliable D call. The CDR3 contains 16 residues. Between the trimmed V and J ends, which lost 0 bases and 2 bases, there was a span of 12 bases. Per germline, CDR1 SGHRS and CDR2 YFSETQ. CDR3 bases: TGCGCCAGCAGCTTGGTTCCGGGTGGCGGCAATCAGCCCCAGCATTTT. This gives the protein CASSLVPGGGNQPQHF.